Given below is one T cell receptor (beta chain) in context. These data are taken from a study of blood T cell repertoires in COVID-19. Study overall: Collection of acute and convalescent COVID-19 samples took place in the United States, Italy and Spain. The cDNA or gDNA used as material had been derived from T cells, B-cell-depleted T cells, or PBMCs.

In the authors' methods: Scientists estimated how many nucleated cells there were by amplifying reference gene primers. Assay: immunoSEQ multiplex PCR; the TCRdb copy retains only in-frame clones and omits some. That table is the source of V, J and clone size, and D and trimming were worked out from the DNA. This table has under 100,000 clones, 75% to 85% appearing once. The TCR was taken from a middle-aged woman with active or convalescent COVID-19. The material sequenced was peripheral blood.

CDR3 sequence (DNA): TGTGCCAGCAGCCCAAGGGGTGACACCGGGGAGCTGTTTTTT. Protein product: CASSPRGDTGELFF. The V gene is TRBV6-5, the J gene TRBJ2-2, with a possible D match to TRBD1 (5 bases). Between the trimmed V and J ends, which lost 6 bases and 3 bases, there was a span of 11 bases. This CDR3 has 14 amino acids. Germline V CDR1 and CDR2: MNHEY, SVGAGI.